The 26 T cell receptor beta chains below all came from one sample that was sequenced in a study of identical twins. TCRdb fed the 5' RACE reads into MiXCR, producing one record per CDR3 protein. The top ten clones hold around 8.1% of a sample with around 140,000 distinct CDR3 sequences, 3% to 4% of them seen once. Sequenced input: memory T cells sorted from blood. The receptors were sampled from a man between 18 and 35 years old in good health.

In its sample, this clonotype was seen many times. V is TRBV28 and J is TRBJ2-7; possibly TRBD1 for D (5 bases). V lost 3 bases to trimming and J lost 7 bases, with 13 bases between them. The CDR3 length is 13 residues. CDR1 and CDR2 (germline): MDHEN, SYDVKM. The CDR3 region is CASSFRGRPEQYF. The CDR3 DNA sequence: TGTGCCAGCAGTTTTAGGGGCAGACCGGAGCAGTACTTC.

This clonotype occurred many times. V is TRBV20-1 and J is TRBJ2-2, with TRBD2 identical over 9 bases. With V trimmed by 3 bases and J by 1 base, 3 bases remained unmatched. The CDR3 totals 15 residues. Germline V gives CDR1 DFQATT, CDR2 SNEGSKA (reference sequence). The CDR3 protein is CSARATSGNTGELFF. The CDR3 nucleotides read TGCAGTGCTAGGGCGACTAGCGGGAACACCGGGGAGCTGTTTTTT.

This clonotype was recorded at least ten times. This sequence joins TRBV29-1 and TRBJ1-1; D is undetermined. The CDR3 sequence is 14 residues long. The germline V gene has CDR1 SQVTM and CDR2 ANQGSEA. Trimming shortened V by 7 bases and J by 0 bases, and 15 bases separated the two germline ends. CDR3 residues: CSADVTGMNTEAFF. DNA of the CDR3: TGCAGCGCAGACGTTACGGGGATGAACACTGAAGCTTTCTTT.

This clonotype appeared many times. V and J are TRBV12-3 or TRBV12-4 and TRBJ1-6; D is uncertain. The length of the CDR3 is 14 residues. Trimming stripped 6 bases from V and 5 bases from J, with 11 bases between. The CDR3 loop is CASRIGLDNSPLHF. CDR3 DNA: TGTGCCAGCAGGATCGGACTGGATAATTCACCCCTCCACTTT.

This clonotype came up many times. In DNA, the CDR3 is TGTGCCAGCAGTGAATGGGCCCCCCTATGGGGCAATCAGCCCCAGCATTTT. As protein: CASSEWAPLWGNQPQHF. The V and J genes are TRBV6-1 and TRBJ1-5; D uncertain. CDR1 is MNHNS, CDR2 SASEGT, per germline. The CDR3 runs to 17 residues. V was cut by 2 bases and J by 2 bases, with 16 bases left in between.

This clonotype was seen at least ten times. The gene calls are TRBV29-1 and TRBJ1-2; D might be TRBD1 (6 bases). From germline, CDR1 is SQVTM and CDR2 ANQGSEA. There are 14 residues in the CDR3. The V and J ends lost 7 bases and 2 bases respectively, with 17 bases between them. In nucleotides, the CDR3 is TGCAGCGCTCTGAAAGGACAGTTGAACTATGGCTACACCTTC. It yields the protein CSALKGQLNYGYTF. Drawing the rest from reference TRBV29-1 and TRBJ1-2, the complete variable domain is SAVISQKPSRDICQRGTSLTIQCQVDSQVTMMFWYRQQPGQSLTLIATANQGSEATYESGFVIDKFPISRPNLTFSTLTVSNMSPEDSSIYLCSALKGQLNYGYTFGSGTRLTVV.

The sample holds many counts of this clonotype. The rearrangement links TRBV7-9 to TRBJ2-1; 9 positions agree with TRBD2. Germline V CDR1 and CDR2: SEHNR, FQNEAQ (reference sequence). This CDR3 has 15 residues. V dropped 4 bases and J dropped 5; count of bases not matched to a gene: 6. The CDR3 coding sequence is TGTGCCAGCAGCTACCTAGCGGGATTTAACAATGAGCAGTTCTTC. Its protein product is CASSYLAGFNNEQFF.

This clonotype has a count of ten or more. CDR3 residues: CASSLGGTGQGVYEQYF. CDR3 coding DNA: TGTGCCAGCAGCTTAGGGGGTACAGGACAGGGGGTCTACGAGCAGTACTTC. This chain uses TRBV7-8 with TRBJ2-7; TRBD1 matches at 10 bases. With 1 base clipped from V and 3 bases from J, the junction kept 9 bases outside the gene matches. Germline V gene sequence: CDR1 SGHVS, CDR2 FQNEAQ. The CDR3 runs to 17 residues.

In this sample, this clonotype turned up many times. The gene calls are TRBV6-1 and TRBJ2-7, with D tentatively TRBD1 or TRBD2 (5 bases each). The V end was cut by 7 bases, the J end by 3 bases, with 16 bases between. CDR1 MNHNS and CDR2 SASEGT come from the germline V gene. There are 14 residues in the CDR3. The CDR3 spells CASTHSRDGYEQYV. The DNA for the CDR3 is TGTGCCAGCACCCATTCCCGGGACGGCTACGAGCAGTACGTC.

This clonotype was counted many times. CDR3 sequence reads: CASSSLAGDNEQFF. The CDR3 nucleotides read TGCGCCAGCAGCTCGCTAGCAGGGGACAATGAGCAGTTCTTC. The chain recombines TRBV5-1 with TRBJ2-1; D is perhaps TRBD1 (6 bases). The germline gives CDR1 SGHRS, CDR2 YFSETQ. The CDR3 extends over 14 amino acids. Trimming stripped 3 bases from V and 5 bases from J, with 12 bases between.

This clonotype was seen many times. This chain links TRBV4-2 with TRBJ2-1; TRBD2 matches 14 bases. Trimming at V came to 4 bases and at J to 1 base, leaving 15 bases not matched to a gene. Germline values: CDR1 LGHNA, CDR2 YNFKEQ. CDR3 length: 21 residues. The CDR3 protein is CASSPNPWTSGRRGSYNEQFF. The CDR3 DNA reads TGTGCCAGCAGCCCCAATCCTTGGACTAGCGGGAGGCGAGGTTCCTACAATGAGCAGTTCTTC.

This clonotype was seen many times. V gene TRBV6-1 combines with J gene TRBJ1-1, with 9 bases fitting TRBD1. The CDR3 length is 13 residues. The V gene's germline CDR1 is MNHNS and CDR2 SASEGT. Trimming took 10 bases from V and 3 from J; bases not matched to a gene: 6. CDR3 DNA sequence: TGTGCCACCACAGGGGGCGCGGACACTGAAGCTTTCTTT. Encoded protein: CATTGGADTEAFF.

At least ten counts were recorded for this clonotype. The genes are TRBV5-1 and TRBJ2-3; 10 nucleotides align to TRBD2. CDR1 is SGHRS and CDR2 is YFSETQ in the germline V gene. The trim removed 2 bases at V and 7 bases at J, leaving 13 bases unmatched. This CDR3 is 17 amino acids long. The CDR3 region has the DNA TGCGCCAGCAGCTTATACGAACTAGCGGGAAGACACAATACGCAGTATTTT. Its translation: CASSLYELAGRHNTQYF.

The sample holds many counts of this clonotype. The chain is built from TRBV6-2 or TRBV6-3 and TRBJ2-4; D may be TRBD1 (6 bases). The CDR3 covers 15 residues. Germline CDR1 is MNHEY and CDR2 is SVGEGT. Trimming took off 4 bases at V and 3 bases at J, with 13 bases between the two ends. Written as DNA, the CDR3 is TGTGCCAGCAGTTTGGGGGCTCGGGTCAAAAACATTCAGTACTTC. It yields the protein CASSLGARVKNIQYF.

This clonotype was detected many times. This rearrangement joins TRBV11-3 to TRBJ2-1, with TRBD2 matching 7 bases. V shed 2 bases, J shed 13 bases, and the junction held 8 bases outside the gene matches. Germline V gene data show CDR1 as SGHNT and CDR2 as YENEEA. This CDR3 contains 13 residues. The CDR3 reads CASSLNLAEPQFF. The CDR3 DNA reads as TGTGCCAGCAGCTTAAACCTAGCGGAGCCACAGTTCTTC.

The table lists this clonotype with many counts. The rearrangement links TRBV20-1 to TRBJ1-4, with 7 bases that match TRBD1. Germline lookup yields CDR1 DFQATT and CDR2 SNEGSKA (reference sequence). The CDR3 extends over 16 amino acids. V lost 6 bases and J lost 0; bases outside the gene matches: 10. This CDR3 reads CSAKAYRGSTNEKLFF. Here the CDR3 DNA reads TGCAGTGCCAAGGCCTACAGGGGATCAACTAATGAAAAACTGTTTTTT.

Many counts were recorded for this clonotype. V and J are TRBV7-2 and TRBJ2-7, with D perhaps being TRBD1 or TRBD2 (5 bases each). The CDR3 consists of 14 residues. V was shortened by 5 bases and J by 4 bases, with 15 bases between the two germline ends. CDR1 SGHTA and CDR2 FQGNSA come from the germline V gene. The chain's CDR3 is CASSVNSGPYEQYF. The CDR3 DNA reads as TGTGCCAGCAGCGTTAATTCGGGGCCTTACGAGCAGTACTTC.

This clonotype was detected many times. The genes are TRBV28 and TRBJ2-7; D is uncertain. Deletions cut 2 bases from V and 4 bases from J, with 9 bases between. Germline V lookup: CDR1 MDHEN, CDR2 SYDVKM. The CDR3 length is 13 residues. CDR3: CASSLRDGYEQYV. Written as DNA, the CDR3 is TGTGCCAGCAGTTTACGTGACGGGTACGAGCAGTACGTC.

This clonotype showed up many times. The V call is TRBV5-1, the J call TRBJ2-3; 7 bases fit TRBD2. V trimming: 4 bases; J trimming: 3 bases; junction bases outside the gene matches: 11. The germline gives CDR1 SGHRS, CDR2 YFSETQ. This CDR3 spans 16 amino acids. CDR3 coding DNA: TGCGCCAGCAGCACCTTGGCGGGAGAAAAAACAGATACGCAGTATTTT. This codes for CASSTLAGEKTDTQYF.

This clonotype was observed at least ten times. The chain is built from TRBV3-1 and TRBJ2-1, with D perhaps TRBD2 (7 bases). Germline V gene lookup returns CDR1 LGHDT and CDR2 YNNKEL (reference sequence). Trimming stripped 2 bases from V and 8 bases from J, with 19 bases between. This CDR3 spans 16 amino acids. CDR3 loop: CASSQSVLGGEDEQFF. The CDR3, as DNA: TGTGCCAGCAGCCAATCAGTCTTAGGGGGGGAGGATGAGCAGTTCTTC.

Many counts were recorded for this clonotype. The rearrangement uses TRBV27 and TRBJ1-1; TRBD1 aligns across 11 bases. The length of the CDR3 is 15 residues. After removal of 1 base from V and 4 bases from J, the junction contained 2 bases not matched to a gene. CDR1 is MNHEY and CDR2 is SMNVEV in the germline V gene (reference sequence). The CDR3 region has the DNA TGTGCCAGCAGTTTATATGGGACAGGGGGCACTGAAGCTTTCTTT. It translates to CASSLYGTGGTEAFF.

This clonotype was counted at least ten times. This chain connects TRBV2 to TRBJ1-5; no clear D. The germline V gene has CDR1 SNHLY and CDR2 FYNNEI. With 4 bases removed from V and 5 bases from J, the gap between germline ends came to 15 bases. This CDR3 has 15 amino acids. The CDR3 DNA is TGTGCCAGCAGTGCTTATTATCAGAGAGATCAGCCCCAGCATTTT. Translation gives CASSAYYQRDQPQHF. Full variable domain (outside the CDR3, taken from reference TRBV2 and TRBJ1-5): EPEVTQTPSHQVTQMGQEVILRCVPISNHLYFYWYRQILGQKVEFLVSFYNNEISEKSEIFDDQFSVERPDGSNFTLKIRSTKLEDSAMYFCASSAYYQRDQPQHFGDGTRLSIL.

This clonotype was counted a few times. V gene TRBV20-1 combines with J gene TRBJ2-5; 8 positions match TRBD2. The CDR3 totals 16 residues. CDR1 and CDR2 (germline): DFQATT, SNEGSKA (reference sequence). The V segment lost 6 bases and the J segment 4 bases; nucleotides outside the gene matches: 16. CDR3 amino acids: CSANLFRAGVAETQYF. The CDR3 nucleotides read TGCAGTGCCAACCTCTTCAGAGCGGGAGTTGCAGAGACCCAGTACTTC.

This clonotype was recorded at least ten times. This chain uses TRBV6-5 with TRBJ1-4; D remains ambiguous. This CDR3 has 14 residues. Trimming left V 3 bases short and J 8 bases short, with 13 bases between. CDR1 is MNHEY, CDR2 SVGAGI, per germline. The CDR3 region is CASSYGLSGEKLFF. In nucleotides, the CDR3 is TGTGCCAGCAGTTATGGTCTCTCGGGCGAAAAACTGTTTTTT.

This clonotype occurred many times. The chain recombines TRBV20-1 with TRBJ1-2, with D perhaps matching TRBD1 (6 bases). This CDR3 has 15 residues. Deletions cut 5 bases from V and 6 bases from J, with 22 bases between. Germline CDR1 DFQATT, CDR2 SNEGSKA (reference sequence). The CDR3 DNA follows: TGCAGTGCTCCCCCGGACAGTCAAATCCACCATGGCTACACCTTC. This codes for CSAPPDSQIHHGYTF.

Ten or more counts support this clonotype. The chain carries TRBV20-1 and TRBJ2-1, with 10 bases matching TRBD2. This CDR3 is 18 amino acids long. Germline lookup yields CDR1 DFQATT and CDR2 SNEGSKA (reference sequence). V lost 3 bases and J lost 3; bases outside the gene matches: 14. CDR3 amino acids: CSASDWVLAGRNYNEQFF. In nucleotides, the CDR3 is TGCAGTGCTAGTGATTGGGTACTAGCGGGAAGGAACTACAATGAGCAGTTCTTC.